The 3 T cell receptor beta chains given below trace back to one sample, sequenced in a study of T cell repertoires in cytomegalovirus infection (dated by TCRdb to between 2017 and 2020). TCRdb lists the instrument as Illumina HiSeq 1500. The public reads were reanalyzed by TCRdb: fastp trimming at Q25, MiXCR alignment, in-frame beta chains only. Records with the same CDR3 protein are collapsed into one entry carrying the most frequent genes and DNA. Present in this sample are 200,000 to 300,000 distinct CDR3 sequences, roughly 13% of which were seen just once. 8.5% to 9% of the sample lies in the top ten. Sequenced input: PBMCs. These receptors were taken from a human donor in good health (CMV status not recorded). Some clones in this sample may be carry-over from other donors' samples.

This clonotype appeared a few times. The chain has TRBV29-1 and TRBJ2-7, with 13 nucleotides matching TRBD2. V was pared by 4 bases and J by 5 bases, with 11 bases of the junction left unmatched. Germline CDR1 is SQVTM and CDR2 is ANQGSEA. This CDR3 is 16 amino acids long. The CDR3 region is CSVGTSGRGVENEQYF. The CDR3 DNA reads TGCAGCGTTGGAACTAGCGGGAGGGGTGTGGAGAACGAGCAGTACTTC.

This clonotype appeared many times. This chain joins TRBV6-5 and TRBJ2-3; a weak D match, TRBD1 (5 bases). The ends were cut back, 6 bases at V and 7 bases at J, with 14 bases in the middle. Looked up from germline, CDR1 is MNHEY and CDR2 is SVGAGI. CDR3 length: 13 residues. CDR3 DNA sequence: TGTGCCAGCAGCCAACAACAGGAGTATACGCAGTATTTT. Amino acid sequence: CASSQQQEYTQYF.

In this sample, this clonotype turned up many times. The chain carries TRBV7-8 and TRBJ2-2, with 10 bases lining up with TRBD1. This CDR3 region has 15 residues. Trimming removed 3 bases from V and 4 bases from J; junction bases left unmatched: 2. Per germline, CDR1 SGHVS and CDR2 FQNEAQ. CDR3 amino acids: CASSLTGGITGELFF. The DNA of the CDR3 is TGTGCCAGCAGCTTGACAGGGGGCATCACCGGGGAGCTGTTTTTT.